These 13 T cell receptor beta chains were all obtained from the same sample, sequenced in a study of spatial heterogeneity in lung cancer. The study's findings and limits: In tumors, expanded intratumoral alpha and beta TCR counts tracked mutation counts.

These receptors have no known antigen. Using its own MiXCR run on the 5' RACE reads, TCRdb lists one record per CDR3 protein. The sample consists of roughly 9,300 distinct CDR3 sequences, approximately 5.5% of them appearing once. Regarding time point: sample taken at primary tumor resection. Sample: lung tumor tissue, taken at surgery. Every receptor here comes from a female donor with early-stage non-small cell lung cancer.

This clonotype was seen at least ten times. The chain joins TRBV18 to TRBJ1-1, with D maybe TRBD1 (6 bases). The CDR3 has 16 amino acids. The V and J ends lost 3 bases and 1 base respectively, with 15 bases between them. CDR1 and CDR2 from the germline V gene are KGHSH and LQKENI. The CDR3 loop reads CASSPIAPGQNTEAFF. The CDR3 DNA follows: TGTGCCAGCTCACCTATCGCCCCGGGACAGAACACTGAAGCTTTCTTT.

Many counts were recorded for this clonotype. V is TRBV7-3 and J is TRBJ1-1; 8 bases line up with TRBD1. The germline CDR1 and CDR2 sequences are SGHTA and FQGTGA. Trimming took 6 bases from V and 5 from J; bases not matched to a gene: 8. There are 14 residues in the CDR3. The CDR3 reads CASSPQGAGTEAFF. CDR3 nucleotides: TGTGCCAGCAGTCCTCAGGGGGCGGGGACTGAAGCTTTCTTT.

This clonotype was recorded at least ten times. The chain has TRBV6-6 and TRBJ2-2; D is undetermined. Between the trimmed V and J ends, which lost 6 bases and 4 bases, there was a span of 6 bases. The CDR3 totals 12 residues. CDR1 is MNHNY, CDR2 SVGAGI, per germline (reference sequence). The CDR3 coding sequence is TGTGCCAGCAGCTGGGTCACCGGGGAGCTGTTTTTT. It encodes CASSWVTGELFF.

V is TRBV12-3 or TRBV12-4 and J is TRBJ1-1; D not certain. Trimming took 0 bases from V and 1 from J, leaving 9 bases between them. The CDR3 sequence is 15 residues long. The CDR3 loop is CASSLAREGNTEAFF. DNA for the CDR3: TGTGCCAGCAGTTTAGCCCGGGAGGGGAACACTGAAGCTTTCTTT.

This clonotype was observed a few times. The chain joins TRBV20-1 to TRBJ1-4, with 8 bases identical to TRBD1. V lost 6 bases, J lost 0 bases, and 3 bases stayed unmatched. Germline-derived CDR1 and CDR2 are DFQATT and SNEGSKA (reference sequence). The CDR3 extends over 14 amino acids. As DNA, the CDR3 is TGCAGTGCCTCGGGACAGGCAACTAATGAAAAACTGTTTTTT. Its translation is CSASGQATNEKLFF.

There are a few counts of this clonotype. The chain is built from TRBV7-8 and TRBJ2-7; 16 bases are shared with TRBD2. The germline gives CDR1 SGHVS, CDR2 FQNEAQ. With 4 bases clipped from V and 5 bases from J, the junction kept 11 bases outside the gene matches. The length of the CDR3 is 18 residues. Here the CDR3 DNA reads TGTGCCAGCAGCTCCAAGGGACTAGCGGGAGGGCCTACCCACGAGCAGTACTTC. This encodes CASSSKGLAGGPTHEQYF. Supplemented by reference TRBV7-8 and TRBJ2-7, the full variable domain reads GAGVSQSPRYKVAKRGQDVALRCDPISGHVSLFWYQQALGQGPEFLTYFQNEAQLDKSGLPSDRFFAERPEGSVSTLKIQRTQQEDSAVYLCASSSKGLAGGPTHEQYFGPGTRLTVT.

This clonotype has at least ten counts. This chain connects TRBV6-2 or TRBV6-3 to TRBJ2-3; a weak D match, TRBD2 (6 bases). Trimming removed 6 bases from V and 1 base from J, with 11 bases in between. The CDR3 spans 14 residues. Per the germline V gene, CDR1 is MNHEY and CDR2 is SVGEGT. The CDR3 is CASSPSGRTDTQYF. As DNA, the CDR3 is TGTGCCAGCAGCCCAAGCGGGCGCACAGATACGCAGTATTTT.

This clonotype was recorded many times. The genes are TRBV27 and TRBJ2-1; the D gene is possibly TRBD2 (5 bases). The CDR3 extends over 14 amino acids. V lost 4 bases to trimming and J lost 9 bases, with 16 bases between them. The germline CDR1 and CDR2 sequences are MNHEY and SMNVEV (reference sequence). The CDR3 DNA is TGTGCCAGCAGTTCCCTAGCCAGGTTCTTTGAGCAGTTCTTC. This codes for CASSSLARFFEQFF.

This clonotype was seen a few times. This may stem from a read error, because a much larger clone lies one nucleotide away. V and J are TRBV29-1 and TRBJ1-2; D unclear. Germline loops: CDR1 SQVTM, CDR2 ANQGSEA. There are 12 residues in the CDR3. Trimming stripped 7 bases from V and 6 bases from J, with 15 bases between. CDR3 in amino acids: CSADSGRHGYTF. CDR3 bases: TGCAGCGCGGACTCTGGGCGGCATGGCTACACCTTC.

This clonotype was seen many times. The rearrangement links TRBV7-7 to TRBJ2-7, with D uncertain. Trimming removed 0 bases at V and 5 bases at J, with 11 bases between. Germline V gene sequence: CDR1 SSHAT, CDR2 FNYEAQ (reference sequence). This CDR3 has 14 residues. CDR3 nucleotide sequence: TGTGCCAGCAGCTTAGCGCTGGCAGGTCACGAGCAGTACTTC. It encodes CASSLALAGHEQYF.

This chain links TRBV7-8 with TRBJ2-5; D ambiguous. This CDR3 spans 12 amino acids. The V and J ends lost 5 bases and 5 bases respectively, with 9 bases between them. The V gene's germline CDR1 is SGHVS and CDR2 FQNEAQ. CDR3 nucleotides: TGTGCCAGCAGCCACTTCGAGGAGACCCAGTACTTC. Translated, it gives CASSHFEETQYF.

This clonotype was counted ten times or more. The chain combines TRBV20-1 with TRBJ2-1, with TRBD2 as a possible D gene (7 bases). The CDR3 consists of 15 residues. V was cut by 5 bases and J by 3 bases, with 17 bases left in between. Germline V gene sequence: CDR1 DFQATT, CDR2 SNEGSKA (reference sequence). Here the CDR3 reads CSARPGAGDYNEQFF. As DNA, the CDR3 is TGCAGTGCTCGGCCAGGGGCGGGGGACTACAATGAGCAGTTCTTC.

This clonotype was seen at least ten times. The genes are TRBV5-4 and TRBJ2-5; TRBD1 matches 7 bases. This CDR3 has 14 residues. Trimming took 3 bases from V and 3 from J; bases not matched to a gene: 5. Germline V gene lookup returns CDR1 SGHNT and CDR2 YYREEE (reference sequence). CDR3 protein: CASSWGTAKETQYF. CDR3 coding DNA: TGTGCCAGCAGCTGGGGGACAGCTAAAGAGACCCAGTACTTC.